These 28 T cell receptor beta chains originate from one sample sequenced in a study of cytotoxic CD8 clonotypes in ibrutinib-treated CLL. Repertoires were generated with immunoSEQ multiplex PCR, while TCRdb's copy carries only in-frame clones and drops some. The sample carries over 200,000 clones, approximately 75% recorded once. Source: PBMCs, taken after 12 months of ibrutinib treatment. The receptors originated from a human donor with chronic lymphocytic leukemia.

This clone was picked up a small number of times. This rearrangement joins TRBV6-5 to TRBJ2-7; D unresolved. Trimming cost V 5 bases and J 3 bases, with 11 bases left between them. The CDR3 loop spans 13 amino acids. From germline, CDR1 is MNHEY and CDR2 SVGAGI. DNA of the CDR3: TGTGCCAGCAGTGATACCGTCGGCTACGAGCAGTACTTC. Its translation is CASSDTVGYEQYF.

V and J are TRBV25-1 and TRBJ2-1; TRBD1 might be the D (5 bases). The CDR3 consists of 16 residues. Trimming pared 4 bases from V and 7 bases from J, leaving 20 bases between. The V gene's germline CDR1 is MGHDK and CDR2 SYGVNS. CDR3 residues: CASSVNWDLGRNEQFF. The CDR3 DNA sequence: TGTGCCAGCAGTGTAAATTGGGATTTGGGGCGGAATGAGCAGTTCTTC.

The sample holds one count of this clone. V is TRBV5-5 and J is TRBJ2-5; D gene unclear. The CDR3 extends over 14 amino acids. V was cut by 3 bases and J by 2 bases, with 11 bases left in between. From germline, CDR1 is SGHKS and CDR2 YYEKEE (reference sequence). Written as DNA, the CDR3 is TGTGCCAGCAGCTCCCTCTCCGCACAAGAGACCCAGTACTTC. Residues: CASSSLSAQETQYF.

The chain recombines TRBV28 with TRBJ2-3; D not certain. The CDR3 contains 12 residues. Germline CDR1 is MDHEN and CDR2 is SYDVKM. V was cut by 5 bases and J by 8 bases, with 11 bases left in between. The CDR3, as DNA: TGTGCCAGCAGTCCCCCCCAATTTACGCAGTATTTT. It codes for CASSPPQFTQYF.

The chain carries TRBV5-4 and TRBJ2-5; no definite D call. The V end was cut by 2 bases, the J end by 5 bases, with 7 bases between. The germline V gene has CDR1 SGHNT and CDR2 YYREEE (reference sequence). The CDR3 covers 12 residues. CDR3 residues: CASSFNFETQYF. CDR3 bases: TGTGCCAGCAGCTTTAACTTCGAGACCCAGTACTTC.

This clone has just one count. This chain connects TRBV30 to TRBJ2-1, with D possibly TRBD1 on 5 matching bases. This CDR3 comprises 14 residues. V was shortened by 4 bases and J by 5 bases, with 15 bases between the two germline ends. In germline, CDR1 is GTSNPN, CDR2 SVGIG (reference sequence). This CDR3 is CAWKVQDLNNEQFF. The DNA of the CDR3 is TGTGCCTGGAAAGTACAGGATCTAAACAATGAGCAGTTCTTC. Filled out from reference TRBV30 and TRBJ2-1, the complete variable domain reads SQTIHQWPATLVQPVGSPLSLECTVEGTSNPNLYWYRQAAGRGLQLLFYSVGIGQISSEVPQNLSASRPQDRQFILSSKKLLLSDSGFYLCAWKVQDLNNEQFFGPGTRLTVL.

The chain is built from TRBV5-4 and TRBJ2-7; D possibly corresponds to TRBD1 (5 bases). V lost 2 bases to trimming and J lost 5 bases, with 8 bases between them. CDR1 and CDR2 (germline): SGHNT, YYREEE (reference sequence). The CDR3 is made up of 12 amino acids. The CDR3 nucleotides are TGTGCCAGCAGCTTACCCAGGGACGAGCAGTACTTC. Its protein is CASSLPRDEQYF.

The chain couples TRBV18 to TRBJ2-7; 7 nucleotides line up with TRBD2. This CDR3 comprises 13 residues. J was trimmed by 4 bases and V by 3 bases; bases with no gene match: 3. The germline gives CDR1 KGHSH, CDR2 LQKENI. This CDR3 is CASSPASGYEQYF. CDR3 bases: TGTGCCAGCTCACCGGCTAGCGGATACGAGCAGTACTTC.

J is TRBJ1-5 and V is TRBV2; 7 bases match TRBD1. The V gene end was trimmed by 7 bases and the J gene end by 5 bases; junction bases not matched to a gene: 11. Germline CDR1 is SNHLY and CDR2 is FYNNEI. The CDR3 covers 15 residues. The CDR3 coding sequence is TGTGCCAGCATGGGGAGGACAGGTGGGGATCAGCCCCAGCATTTT. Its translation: CASMGRTGGDQPQHF.

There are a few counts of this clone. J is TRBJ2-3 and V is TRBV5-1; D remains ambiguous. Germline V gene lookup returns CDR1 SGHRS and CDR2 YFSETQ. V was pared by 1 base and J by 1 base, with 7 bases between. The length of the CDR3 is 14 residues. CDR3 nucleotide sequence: TGCGCCAGCAGCTTGAACCGGGGCACAGATACGCAGTATTTT. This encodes CASSLNRGTDTQYF. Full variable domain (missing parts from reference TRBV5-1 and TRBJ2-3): KAGVTQTPRYLIKTRGQQVTLSCSPISGHRSVSWYQQTPGQGLQFLFEYFSETQRNKGNFPGRFSGRQFSNSRSEMNVSTLELGDSALYLCASSLNRGTDTQYFGPGTRLTVL.

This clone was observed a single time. The CDR3 nucleotides read TGTGCCAGCAGCCAAGAGGGCCCAGGGGGGGGAAAAGAGACCCAGTACTTC. Its translation is CASSQEGPGGGKETQYF. The rearrangement uses TRBV4-2 and TRBJ2-5; D is perhaps TRBD1 or TRBD2 (7 bases each). The CDR3 runs to 17 residues. Germline-derived CDR1 and CDR2 are LGHNA and YNFKEQ. V lost 0 bases to trimming and J lost 3 bases, with 17 bases between them.

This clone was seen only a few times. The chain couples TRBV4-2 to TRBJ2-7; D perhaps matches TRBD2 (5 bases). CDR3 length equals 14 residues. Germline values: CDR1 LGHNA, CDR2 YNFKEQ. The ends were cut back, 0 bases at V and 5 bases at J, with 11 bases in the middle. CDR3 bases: TGTGCCAGCAGCCAAGATCTGGAGGCCGACGAGCAGTACTTC. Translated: CASSQDLEADEQYF.

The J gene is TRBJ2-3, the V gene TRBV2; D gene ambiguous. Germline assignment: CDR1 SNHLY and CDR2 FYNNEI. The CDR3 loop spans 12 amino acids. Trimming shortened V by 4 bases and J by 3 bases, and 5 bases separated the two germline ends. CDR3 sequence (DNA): TGTGCCAGCAGTGTCCCTACAGATACGCAGTATTTT. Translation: CASSVPTDTQYF.

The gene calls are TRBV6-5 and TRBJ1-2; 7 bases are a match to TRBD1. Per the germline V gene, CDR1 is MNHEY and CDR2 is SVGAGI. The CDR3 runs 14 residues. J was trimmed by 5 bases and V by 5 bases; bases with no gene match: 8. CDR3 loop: CASSPQTGRYGYTF. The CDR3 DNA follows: TGTGCCAGCAGTCCCCAGACAGGGCGATATGGCTACACCTTC.

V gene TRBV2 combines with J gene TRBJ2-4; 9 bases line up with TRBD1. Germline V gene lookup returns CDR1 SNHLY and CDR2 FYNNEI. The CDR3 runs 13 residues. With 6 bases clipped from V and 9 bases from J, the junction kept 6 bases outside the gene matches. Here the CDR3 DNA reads TGTGCCAGCAGCGGACAGGGGATGGGCATTCAGTACTTC. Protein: CASSGQGMGIQYF.

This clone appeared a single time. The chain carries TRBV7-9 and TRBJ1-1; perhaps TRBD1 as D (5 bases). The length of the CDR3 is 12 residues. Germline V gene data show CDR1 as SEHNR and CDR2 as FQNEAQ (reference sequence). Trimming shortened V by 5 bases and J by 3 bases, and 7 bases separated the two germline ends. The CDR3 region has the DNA TGTGCCAGCAGCCGGGGGGACACTGAAGCTTTCTTT. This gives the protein CASSRGDTEAFF.

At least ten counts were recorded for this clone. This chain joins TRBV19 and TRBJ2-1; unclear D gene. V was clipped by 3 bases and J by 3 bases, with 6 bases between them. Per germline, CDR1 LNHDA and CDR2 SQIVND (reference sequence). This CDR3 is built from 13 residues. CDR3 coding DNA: TGTGCCAGTAGTATCCGCCTCTACAATGAGCAGTTCTTC. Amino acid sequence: CASSIRLYNEQFF.

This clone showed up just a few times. CDR3 in amino acids: CASSLRNRGANEKLFF. The CDR3 nucleotides are TGTGCCAGCAGTTTACGTAACAGGGGTGCTAATGAAAAACTGTTTTTT. This chain uses TRBV27 with TRBJ1-4; 7 nucleotides agree with TRBD1. The V gene's germline CDR1 is MNHEY and CDR2 SMNVEV (reference sequence). J was trimmed by 3 bases and V by 2 bases; bases with no gene match: 6. This CDR3 region has 16 residues.

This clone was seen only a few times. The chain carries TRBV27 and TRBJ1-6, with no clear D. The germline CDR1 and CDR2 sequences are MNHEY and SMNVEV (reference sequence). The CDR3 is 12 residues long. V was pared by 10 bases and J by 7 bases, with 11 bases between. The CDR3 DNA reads TGTGCCATTGGACGGACCAATTCACCCCTCCACTTT. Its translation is CAIGRTNSPLHF.

The CDR3 protein is CASSLSSAGGQETQYF. Here the CDR3 DNA reads TGTGCCAGCAGTTTATCCTCCGCAGGGGGCCAAGAGACCCAGTACTTC. The V call is TRBV28, the J call TRBJ2-5, with 7 bases lining up with TRBD1. The trim removed 1 base at V and 1 base at J, leaving 6 bases unmatched. CDR1 MDHEN and CDR2 SYDVKM come from the germline V gene. The CDR3 covers 16 residues.

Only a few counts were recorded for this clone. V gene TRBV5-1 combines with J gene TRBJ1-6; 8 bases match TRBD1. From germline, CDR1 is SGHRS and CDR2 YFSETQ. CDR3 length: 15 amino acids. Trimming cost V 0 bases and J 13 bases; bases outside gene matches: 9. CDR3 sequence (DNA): TGCGCCAGCAGCTTGGGGACGACAGGGGCGTCTCCCCTCCACTTT. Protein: CASSLGTTGASPLHF.

The CDR3 bases are TGTGCCAGCAGCTTGGGGGTAGCGGGCCCCCAAGAGACCCAGTACTTC. Translating gives CASSLGVAGPQETQYF. The rearrangement uses TRBV7-2 and TRBJ2-5; 7 nucleotides line up with TRBD2. The junction had 8 bases not matched to a gene; V was cut back by 3 bases and J by 1 base. Germline lookup yields CDR1 SGHTA and CDR2 FQGNSA. The length of the CDR3 is 16 residues. Full variable domain (missing parts from reference TRBV7-2 and TRBJ2-5): GAGVSQSPSNKVTEKGKDVELRCDPISGHTALYWYRQSLGQGLEFLIYFQGNSAPDKSGLPSDRFSAERTGGSVSTLTIQRTQQEDSAVYLCASSLGVAGPQETQYFGPGTRLLVL.

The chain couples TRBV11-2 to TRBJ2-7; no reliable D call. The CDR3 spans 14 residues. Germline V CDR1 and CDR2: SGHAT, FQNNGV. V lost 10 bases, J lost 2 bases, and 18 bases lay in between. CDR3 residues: CAISSPREPYEQYF. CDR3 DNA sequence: TGTGCCATCTCCTCCCCTAGGGAACCCTACGAGCAGTACTTC.

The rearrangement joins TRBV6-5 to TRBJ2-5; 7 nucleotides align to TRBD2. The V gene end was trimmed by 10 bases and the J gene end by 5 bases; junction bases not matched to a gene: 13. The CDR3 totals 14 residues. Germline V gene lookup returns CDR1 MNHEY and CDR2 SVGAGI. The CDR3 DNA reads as TGTGCCACCCAACTAGCGCCGCAACAGGAGACCCAGTACTTC. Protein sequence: CATQLAPQQETQYF.

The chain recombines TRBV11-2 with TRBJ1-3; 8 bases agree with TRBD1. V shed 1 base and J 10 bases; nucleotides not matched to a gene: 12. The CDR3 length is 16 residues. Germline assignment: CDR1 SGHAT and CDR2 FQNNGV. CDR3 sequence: CASSLGHSGGERTIYF. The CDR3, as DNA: TGTGCCAGCAGCTTAGGACACTCAGGGGGCGAAAGGACCATATATTTT.

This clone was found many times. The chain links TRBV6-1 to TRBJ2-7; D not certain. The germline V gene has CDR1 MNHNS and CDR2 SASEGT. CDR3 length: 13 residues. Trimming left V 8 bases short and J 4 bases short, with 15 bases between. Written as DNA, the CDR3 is TGTGCCAGCGTTAACCCTACCTTATACGAGCAGTACTTC. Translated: CASVNPTLYEQYF.

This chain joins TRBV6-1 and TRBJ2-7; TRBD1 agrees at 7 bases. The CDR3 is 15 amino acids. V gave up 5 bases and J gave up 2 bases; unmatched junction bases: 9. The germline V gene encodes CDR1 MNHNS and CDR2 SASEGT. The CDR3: CASSTGTELTYEQYF. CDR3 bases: TGTGCCAGCAGTACCGGGACAGAATTAACCTACGAGCAGTACTTC.

CDR3 sequence reads: CASSLLGQPQHF. The CDR3 bases are TGTGCCAGCAGTTTATTGGGCCAGCCCCAGCATTTT. V usage is TRBV27 and J usage is TRBJ1-5; D uncertain. The CDR3 loop spans 12 amino acids. CDR1 is MNHEY, CDR2 SMNVEV, per germline (reference sequence). V lost 1 base and J lost 7, with 5 bases in between.